These T cell receptor beta chains were read from a single sample in a study of T cell responses to AZD1222 COVID-19 vaccine. Some clones are missing from TCRdb's copy, which holds only in-frame ones; the method was immunoSEQ multiplex PCR. The sample records about 46,000 clones, roughly 89% being singletons. This specimen was peripheral blood, taken 28 days after the second AZD1222 dose. Receptor source: an adult who received the AZD1222 COVID-19 vaccine. The conserved cysteine and the conserved F or W are not part of the CDR3 here. Each record gives: D gene, V gene, J gene, CDR3 protein. D genes are given only for firm matches.

D gene: .; V gene: TRBV9; J gene: TRBJ2-5; CDR3 protein: ASSVAEGRGETQY
D gene: .; V gene: TRBV6-1; J gene: TRBJ2-5; CDR3 protein: ASSERTVYQETQY
D gene: .; V gene: TRBV29-1; J gene: TRBJ1-5; CDR3 protein: SVPEWDNQPQH
D gene: .; V gene: TRBV6-5; J gene: TRBJ1-4; CDR3 protein: ASSYALGETNEKLF
D gene: .; V gene: TRBV19; J gene: TRBJ2-7; CDR3 protein: ASSIQGSYEQY
D gene: .; V gene: TRBV10-3; J gene: TRBJ1-2; CDR3 protein: AISELGGRRSYGYT
D gene: TRBD2; V gene: TRBV7-2; J gene: TRBJ2-3; CDR3 protein: ASSPIAGGGDTQY
D gene: .; V gene: TRBV3-1/TRBV3-2; J gene: TRBJ2-7; CDR3 protein: ASSQGDGAYEQY
D gene: TRBD2; V gene: TRBV6-2/TRBV6-3; J gene: TRBJ2-2; CDR3 protein: ASSLAGPTGELF
D gene: .; V gene: TRBV3-1/TRBV3-2; J gene: TRBJ2-3; CDR3 protein: ASSHEIMADTQY
D gene: .; V gene: TRBV11-2; J gene: TRBJ2-5; CDR3 protein: ASSSISGGGETQY
D gene: TRBD2; V gene: TRBV27; J gene: TRBJ2-7; CDR3 protein: ASSSRASGRDAHEQY
D gene: .; V gene: TRBV19; J gene: TRBJ2-7; CDR3 protein: ASSPGGAYEQY
D gene: .; V gene: TRBV28; J gene: TRBJ1-1; CDR3 protein: ASSPTVNTEAF
D gene: TRBD1; V gene: TRBV24-1; J gene: TRBJ1-2; CDR3 protein: ATSDLDRGDYGYT
D gene: .; V gene: TRBV7-2; J gene: TRBJ1-4; CDR3 protein: ASSLRRYNEKLF
D gene: TRBD1; V gene: TRBV5-1; J gene: TRBJ2-7; CDR3 protein: ASSQGGTGTYEQY
D gene: .; V gene: TRBV21-1; J gene: TRBJ1-5; CDR3 protein: ASRNRGGNQPQH
D gene: .; V gene: TRBV4-1; J gene: TRBJ1-2; CDR3 protein: ASSQVKGQGYGYT
D gene: TRBD2; V gene: TRBV6-5; J gene: TRBJ2-5; CDR3 protein: ASSRTSGRETQY
D gene: TRBD2; V gene: TRBV19; J gene: TRBJ2-1; CDR3 protein: ASSSSGIPYNEQF
D gene: TRBD1; V gene: TRBV19; J gene: TRBJ1-6; CDR3 protein: ASRVTGSFGSPLH